This T cell receptor (beta chain) emerged from a study of spatial heterogeneity in lung cancer. Study in general: The average appearance count of each unique TCR and UMI combination in raw reads was more than 9.5.

V was clipped by 0 bases and J by 0 bases; unmatched bases: 5. Germline assignment: CDR1 SGHRS and CDR2 YFSETQ. The CDR3 is 16 residues long. General study results and limits: For expanded intratumoral alpha and beta TCRs, counts tracked tumor mutation counts.

Sample time point: sample taken at primary tumor resection. This clonotype is labeled as medium-sized (0.01 to 0.1%). Antigen: not known. TCRdb itself ran the 5' RACE reads through MiXCR, one entry per CDR3 protein. Of approximately 2,500 distinct CDR3 sequences in the sample, roughly 1.4% were seen once. The rearrangement uses TRBV5-1 and TRBJ1-1, with 7 bases aligning to TRBD1. The specimen was lung tumor tissue, collected at surgery. The sequence derives from a male donor with early-stage non-small cell lung cancer. The CDR3 DNA is TGCGCCAGCAGCTTGGAATCAGGGGGAATGAACACTGAAGCTTTCTTT. Encoded protein: CASSLESGGMNTEAFF.